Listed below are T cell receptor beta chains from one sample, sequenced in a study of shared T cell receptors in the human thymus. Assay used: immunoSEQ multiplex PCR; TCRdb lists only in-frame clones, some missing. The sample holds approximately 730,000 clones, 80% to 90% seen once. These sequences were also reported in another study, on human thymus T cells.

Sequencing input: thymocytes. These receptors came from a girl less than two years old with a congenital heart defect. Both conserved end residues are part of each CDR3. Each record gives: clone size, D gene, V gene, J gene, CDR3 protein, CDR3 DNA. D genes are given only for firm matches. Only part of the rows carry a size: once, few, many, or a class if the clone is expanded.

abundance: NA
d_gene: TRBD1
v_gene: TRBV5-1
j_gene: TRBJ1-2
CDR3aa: CASSLRTGRDYGYTF
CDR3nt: TGCGCCAGCAGCCTGAGGACAGGACGCGACTATGGCTACACCTTC

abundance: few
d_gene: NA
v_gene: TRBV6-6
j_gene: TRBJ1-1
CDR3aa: CASSSNFDNTEAFF
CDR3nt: TGTGCCAGCAGTTCCAACTTCGATAACACTGAAGCTTTCTTT

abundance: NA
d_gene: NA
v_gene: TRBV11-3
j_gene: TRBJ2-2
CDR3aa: CASSLEAGLGPGELFF
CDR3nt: TGTGCCAGCAGCTTAGAGGCGGGCCTAGGCCCCGGGGAGCTGTTTTTT

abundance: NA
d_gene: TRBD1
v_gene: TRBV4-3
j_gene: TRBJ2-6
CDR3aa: CASSQEWDRVLGSGGANVLTF
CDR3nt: TGCGCCAGCAGCCAAGAATGGGACAGGGTACTAGGATCGGGTGGGGCCAACGTCCTGACTTTC

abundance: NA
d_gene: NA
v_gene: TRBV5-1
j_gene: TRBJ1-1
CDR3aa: CASSPQRGSNTEAFF
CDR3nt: TGCGCCAGCAGCCCACAACGCGGGTCAAACACTGAAGCTTTCTTT

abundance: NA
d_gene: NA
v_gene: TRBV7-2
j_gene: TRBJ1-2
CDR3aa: CASSLATGLYGYTF
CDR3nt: TGTGCCAGCAGCTTAGCGACAGGCCTCTATGGCTACACCTTC

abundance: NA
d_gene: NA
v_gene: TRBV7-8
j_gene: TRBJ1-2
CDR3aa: CASSLVTGRYTF
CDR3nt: TGTGCCAGCAGCTTAGTAACCGGTCGTTACACCTTC

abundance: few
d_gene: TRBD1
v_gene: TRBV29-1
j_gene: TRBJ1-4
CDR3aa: CSVVGRGKEKLFF
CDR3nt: TGCAGCGTTGTTGGCAGGGGGAAGGAAAAACTGTTTTTT

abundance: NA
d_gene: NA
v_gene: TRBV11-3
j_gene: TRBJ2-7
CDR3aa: CASSSRQLIYEQYF
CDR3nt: TGTGCCAGCAGCTCGAGACAGCTGATCTACGAGCAGTACTTC

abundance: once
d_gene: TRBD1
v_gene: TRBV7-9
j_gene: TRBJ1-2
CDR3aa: CASSFPGQGPYGYTF
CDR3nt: TGTGCCAGCAGCTTTCCGGGACAGGGACCCTATGGCTACACCTTC

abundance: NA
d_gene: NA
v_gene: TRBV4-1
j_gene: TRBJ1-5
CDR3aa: CASSQEANQPQHF
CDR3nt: TGCGCCAGCAGCCAAGAAGCGAATCAGCCCCAGCATTTT

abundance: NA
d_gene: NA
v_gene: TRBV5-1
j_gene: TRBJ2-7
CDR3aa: CASSSSPKAYEQYF
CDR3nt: TGCGCCAGCAGCTCTAGCCCCAAAGCCTACGAGCAGTACTTC

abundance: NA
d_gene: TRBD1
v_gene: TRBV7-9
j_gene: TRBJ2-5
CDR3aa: CASSFRPGQGGKTQYF
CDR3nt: TGTGCCAGCAGCTTCCGTCCGGGACAGGGAGGGAAGACCCAGTACTTC

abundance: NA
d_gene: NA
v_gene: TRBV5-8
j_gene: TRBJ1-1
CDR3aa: CASSLLTIRQEAFF
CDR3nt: TGTGCCAGCAGCCTCCTTACTATCCGCCAGGAAGCTTTCTTT

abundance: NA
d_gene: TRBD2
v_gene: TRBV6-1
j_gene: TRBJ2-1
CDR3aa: CASSDLLASGAQESNNEQFF
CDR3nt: TGTGCCAGCAGTGATCTCCTTGCTAGCGGGGCTCAGGAGTCCAACAATGAGCAGTTCTTC

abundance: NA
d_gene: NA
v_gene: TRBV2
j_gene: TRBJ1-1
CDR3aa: CASRRGGANTEAFF
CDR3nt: TGTGCCAGCCGCCGTGGAGGGGCGAACACTGAAGCTTTCTTT

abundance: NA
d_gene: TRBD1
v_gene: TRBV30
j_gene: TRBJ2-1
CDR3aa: CAWSRDSEYNEQFF
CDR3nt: TGTGCCTGGAGTCGGGACAGTGAATACAATGAGCAGTTCTTC

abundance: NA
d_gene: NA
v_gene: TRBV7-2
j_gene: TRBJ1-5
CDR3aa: CASSLFAGASDQPQHF
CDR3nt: TGTGCCAGCAGCTTATTTGCAGGGGCCAGTGATCAGCCCCAGCATTTT

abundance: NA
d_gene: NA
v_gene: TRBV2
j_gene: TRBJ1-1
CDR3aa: CASSESRWLAEAFF
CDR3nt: TGTGCCAGCAGTGAATCTAGGTGGCTCGCTGAAGCTTTCTTT

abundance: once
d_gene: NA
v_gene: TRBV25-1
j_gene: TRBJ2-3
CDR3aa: CASGTDTQYF
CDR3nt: TGTGCCTCCGGCACAGATACGCAGTATTTT

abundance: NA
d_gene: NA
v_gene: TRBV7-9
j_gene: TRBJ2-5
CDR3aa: CASSLRSGSETQYF
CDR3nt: TGTGCCAGCAGCTTACGGTCAGGGTCGGAGACCCAGTACTTC

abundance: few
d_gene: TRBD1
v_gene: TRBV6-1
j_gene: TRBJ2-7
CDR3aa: CASSEAQGVSYEQYF
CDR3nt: TGTGCCAGCAGTGAAGCCCAGGGGGTATCCTACGAGCAGTACTTC

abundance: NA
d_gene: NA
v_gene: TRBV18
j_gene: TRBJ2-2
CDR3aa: CASSPGQANTGELFF
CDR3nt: TGTGCCAGCTCACCAGGGCAGGCGAACACCGGGGAGCTGTTTTTT

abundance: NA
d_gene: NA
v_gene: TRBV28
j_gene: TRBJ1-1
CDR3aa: CASSLHPAGEWNTEAFF
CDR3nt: TGTGCCAGCAGTTTACACCCGGCGGGGGAGTGGAACACTGAAGCTTTCTTT

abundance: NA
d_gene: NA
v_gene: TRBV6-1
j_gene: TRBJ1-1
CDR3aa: CASSWGGADTEAFF
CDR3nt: TGTGCCAGCAGTTGGGGGGGGGCCGACACTGAAGCTTTCTTT

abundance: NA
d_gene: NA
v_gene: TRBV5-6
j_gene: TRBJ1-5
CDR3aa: CASSSLLGGNQPQHF
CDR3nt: TGTGCCAGCAGCTCTTTGCTCGGGGGCAATCAGCCCCAGCATTTT

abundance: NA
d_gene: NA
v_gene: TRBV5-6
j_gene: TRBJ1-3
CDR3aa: CASSPEQKLSGNTIYF
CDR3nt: TGTGCCAGCAGCCCTGAACAGAAACTCTCTGGAAACACCATATATTTT

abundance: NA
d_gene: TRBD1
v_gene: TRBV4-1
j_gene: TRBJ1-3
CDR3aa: CASSQGQGSGNTIYF
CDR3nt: TGCGCCAGCAGCCAAGGACAGGGTTCTGGAAACACCATATATTTT

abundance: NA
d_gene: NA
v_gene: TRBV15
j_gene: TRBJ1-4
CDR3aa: CATSRGGQEKLFF
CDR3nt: TGTGCCACCAGCAGAGGTGGCCAAGAAAAACTGTTTTTT

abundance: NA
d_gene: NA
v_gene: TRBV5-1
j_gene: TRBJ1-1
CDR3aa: CASKFAEPTPGAYTEAFF
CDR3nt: TGCGCCAGCAAATTCGCGGAACCCACGCCAGGGGCCTACACTGAAGCTTTCTTT

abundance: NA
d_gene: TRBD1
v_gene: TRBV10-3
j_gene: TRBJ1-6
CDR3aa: CAISRGTGNSPLHF
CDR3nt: TGTGCCATCAGCCGCGGGACAGGGAATTCACCCCTCCACTTT

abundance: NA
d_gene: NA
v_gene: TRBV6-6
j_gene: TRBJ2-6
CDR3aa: CASRPDSGAGANVLTF
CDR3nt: TGTGCCAGCAGACCCGACAGTGGGGCCGGGGCCAACGTCCTGACTTTC

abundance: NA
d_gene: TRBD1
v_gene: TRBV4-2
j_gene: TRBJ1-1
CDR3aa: CASSHVQDRWDTEAFF
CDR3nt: TGTGCCAGCAGCCACGTACAGGACAGGTGGGACACTGAAGCTTTCTTT

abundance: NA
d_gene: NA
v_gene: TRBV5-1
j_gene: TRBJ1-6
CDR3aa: CASSWGTPNSPLHF
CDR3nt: TGCGCCAGCAGCTGGGGGACTCCTAATTCACCCCTCCACTTT

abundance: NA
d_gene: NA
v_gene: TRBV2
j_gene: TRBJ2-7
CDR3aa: CASREPGHSYEQYF
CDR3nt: TGTGCCAGCAGGGAACCCGGACACTCCTACGAGCAGTACTTC

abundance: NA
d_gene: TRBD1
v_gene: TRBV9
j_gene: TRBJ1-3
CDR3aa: CASSGQGRSGNTIYF
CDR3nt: TGTGCCAGCAGCGGACAGGGCCGCTCTGGAAACACCATATATTTT

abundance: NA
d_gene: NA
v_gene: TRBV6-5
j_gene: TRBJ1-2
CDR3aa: CASSPSRAGDYGYTF
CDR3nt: TGTGCCAGCAGTCCCTCCCGGGCGGGGGACTATGGCTACACCTTC

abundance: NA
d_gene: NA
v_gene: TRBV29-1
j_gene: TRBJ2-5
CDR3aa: CSVVVGPQETQYF
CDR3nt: TGCAGCGTTGTAGTTGGGCCCCAAGAGACCCAGTACTTC

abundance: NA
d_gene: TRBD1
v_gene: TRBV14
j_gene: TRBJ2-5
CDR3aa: CASSFRQGGGETQYF
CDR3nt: TGTGCCAGCAGCTTCAGACAGGGGGGTGGAGAGACCCAGTACTTC

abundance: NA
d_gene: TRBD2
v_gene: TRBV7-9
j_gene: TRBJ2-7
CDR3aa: CASSLVRTRGGYEQYF
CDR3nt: TGTGCCAGCAGCTTAGTCAGGACTCGCGGGGGTTACGAGCAGTACTTC

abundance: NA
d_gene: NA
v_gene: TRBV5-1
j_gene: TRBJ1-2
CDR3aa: CASSLRGSNYGYTF
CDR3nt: TGCGCCAGCAGCTTGCGGGGTTCCAACTATGGCTACACCTTC